This entry features one T cell receptor (beta chain) sequence. Antigen: not known. Measured with immunoSEQ multiplex PCR; TCRdb has only the in-frame clones, and not every one. The sample includes some 130,000 clones, around nine tenths of them seen just once. The data stem from a study of T cell responses to AZD1222 COVID-19 vaccine. Overall study findings and caveats: The study found Spike-specific TCR breadth and depth rose after two AZD1222 doses.

In germline, CDR1 is MNHEY, CDR2 SVGEGT. The V segment lost 5 bases and the J segment 11 bases; nucleotides outside the gene matches: 13. The CDR3 runs 14 residues. The J gene is TRBJ1-1, the V gene TRBV6-2 or TRBV6-3; TRBD1 matches at 8 bases. The TCR was taken from an adult in good health. The sequences come from peripheral blood, collected on day 0 of AZD1222 vaccination. As DNA, the CDR3 is TGTGCCAGCAGTCATGCGGACAGGGAGTTTGATGCTTTCTTT. Residues: CASSHADREFDAFF.